These 10 T cell receptor beta chains originate from one sample sequenced in a study of monozygotic twins with cystic fibrosis. Measured with immunoSEQ multiplex PCR; TCRdb has only the in-frame clones, and not every one. The table includes under 30,000 clones, 96% detected once. The source material was blood. These receptors were obtained from a girl aged 2 to 10 with cystic fibrosis.

The chain employs TRBV5-1 and TRBJ2-2; 7 nucleotides line up with TRBD1. Germline-derived CDR1 and CDR2 are SGHRS and YFSETQ. The CDR3 is 16 amino acids. Trimming removed 7 bases from V and 7 bases from J; junction bases left unmatched: 16. In DNA, the CDR3 is TGCGCCAGCTACCAGGGGGTGGTAGCGACGTACGGGGAGCTGTTTTTT. Translated, it gives CASYQGVVATYGELFF.

The chain couples TRBV19 to TRBJ2-7; D gene ambiguous. The CDR3 totals 14 residues. Between the trimmed V and J ends, which lost 5 bases and 0 bases, there was a span of 11 bases. The V gene's germline CDR1 is LNHDA and CDR2 SQIVND (reference sequence). The CDR3 reads CASSQRRTSYEQYF. The CDR3 DNA reads as TGTGCCAGTAGTCAGAGACGTACCTCCTACGAGCAGTACTTC.

This chain connects TRBV4-2 to TRBJ1-4; D is perhaps TRBD1 (6 bases). The germline V and J ends were trimmed by 0 bases and 8 bases, with 13 bases remaining between them. This CDR3 has 15 amino acids. The germline V gene encodes CDR1 LGHNA and CDR2 YNFKEQ. CDR3: CASSQDWDMDEKLFF. The CDR3 coding sequence is TGTGCCAGCAGCCAAGACTGGGACATGGACGAAAAACTGTTTTTT.

The sample holds one count of this clone. The genes are TRBV4-2 and TRBJ2-1; D possibly corresponds to TRBD2 (6 bases). V was trimmed by 4 bases and J by 6 bases, leaving 7 bases between them. Germline loops: CDR1 LGHNA, CDR2 YNFKEQ. This CDR3 comprises 12 residues. CDR3 amino acids: CASSRGANEQFF. As DNA, the CDR3 is TGTGCCAGCAGCCGCGGGGCCAATGAGCAGTTCTTC.

This clone came up a few times. The junction departs from the called germline gene at one end, perhaps through a read error. This chain links TRBV27 with TRBJ2-7; maybe TRBD1 (5 bases). The CDR3 covers 13 residues. Germline V lookup: CDR1 MNHEY, CDR2 SMNVEV (reference sequence). The CDR3 protein is CASSFGSGGADVF. CDR3 nucleotides: TGTGCCAGCAGTTTTGGTTCCGGTGGGGCGGACGTCTTC.

This clone was seen only once. The chain joins TRBV12-5 to TRBJ2-4, with 8 nucleotides matching TRBD2. Germline trimming cut 0 bases from V and 9 bases from J; bases unmatched to any gene: 13. The germline V gene encodes CDR1 LGHNT and CDR2 FRNRAP. There are 17 residues in the CDR3. CDR3 residues: CASGLVYTSGERGIQYF. The CDR3 DNA is TGTGCTAGTGGTTTGGTATATACTAGCGGTGAGCGGGGCATTCAGTACTTC.

The genes are TRBV7-9 and TRBJ2-3, with TRBD1 matching 9 bases. J gave up 5 bases and V 5 bases, and 17 bases lay outside the gene matches. Looked up from germline, CDR1 is SEHNR and CDR2 is FQNEAQ (reference sequence). The CDR3 is 18 residues long. The CDR3 is CASSKWLSGTGKVDTQYF. The CDR3 region has the DNA TGTGCCAGCAGCAAATGGCTTTCCGGGACAGGGAAAGTAGATACGCAGTATTTT.

This chain links TRBV29-1 with TRBJ1-1; D is undetermined. Trimming shortened V by 8 bases and J by 3 bases, and 13 bases separated the two germline ends. Germline V gives CDR1 SQVTM, CDR2 ANQGSEA. The CDR3 contains 12 residues. Written as DNA, the CDR3 is TGCAGCTTTTCCCAAGTTGACACTGAAGCTTTCTTT. Its translation: CSFSQVDTEAFF.

The V gene is TRBV7-9, the J gene TRBJ2-7; TRBD2 matches 10 bases. The CDR3 is 16 amino acids. The J segment lost 2 bases and the V segment lost 1 base, leaving 5 bases of the junction unmatched. Germline V gene lookup returns CDR1 SEHNR and CDR2 FQNEAQ (reference sequence). CDR3 loop: CASSLVGLADPYEQYF. CDR3 in DNA: TGTGCCAGCAGCTTAGTTGGACTAGCGGATCCCTACGAGCAGTACTTC.

A single count supports this clone. V and J are TRBV5-6 and TRBJ2-1; no definite D call. Germline CDR1 reads SGHDT; CDR2 reads YYEEEE. Trimming removed 0 bases from V and 5 bases from J, with 6 bases in between. The CDR3 length is 13 residues. The CDR3 spells CASSLAGNNEQFF. In nucleotides, the CDR3 is TGTGCCAGCAGCTTGGCGGGTAACAATGAGCAGTTCTTC.